The clone carrying this T cell receptor beta chain has just a few counts. Together with a sample-barcoded 5' primer, a J-beta primer mix was included in a second PCR lasting about 6 to 11 cycles. TCRdb used MiXCR to reprocess the 5' RACE reads, holding one entry per CDR3 protein. This sample has 700,000 to 950,000 distinct CDR3 sequences, with 43% found just once. The data were taken from a study of blood T cells in healthy people across ages. This CDR3 has 16 residues. V lost 4 bases to trimming and J lost 5 bases, with 19 bases between them. The germline gives CDR1 SGHTA, CDR2 FQGNSA. The genes are TRBV7-2 and TRBJ2-3; D may be TRBD1 or TRBD2 (5 bases each). Material for sequencing was blood. This clonotype originated in an older woman in good health. Here the CDR3 DNA reads TGTGCCAGCAGCTCAGAGGGGACGCTGAGGGGAGATACGCAGTATTTT. This sequence encodes CASSSEGTLRGDTQYF.